This T cell receptor beta chain was recovered during a study of identical twins. V shed 3 bases and J 2 bases; nucleotides not matched to a gene: 12. The CDR3 totals 18 residues. The V gene's germline CDR1 is KGHSH and CDR2 LQKENI. TCRdb re-called the 5' RACE reads through MiXCR, storing one row per CDR3 protein. The sample consists of 550,000 to 700,000 distinct CDR3 sequences, around 21% of them appearing once. These data were also filed under a second study, of T cells expressing NK-cell markers.

Sequenced input: PBMCs. This TCR derives from a woman under 30 in good health. The genes are TRBV18 and TRBJ1-1; TRBD1 agrees at 10 bases. CDR3 coding DNA: TGTGCCAGCTCACCCAGGACAGGGGGGGATTATAGAAACACTGAAGCTTTCTTT. Amino acids: CASSPRTGGDYRNTEAFF.